The sequence of this T cell receptor (beta chain) was determined in a study of breast tumors, draining lymph nodes, adjacent tissues. This clonotype counts as medium-sized (0.01 to 0.1%). TCRdb independently ran MiXCR on the multiplex PCR reads; one entry per CDR3 protein. The sample lists 15,000 to 20,000 distinct CDR3 sequences; nearly 45% were seen once. The V end was cut by 4 bases, the J end by 1 base, with 14 bases between. This CDR3 has 17 amino acids. The germline gives CDR1 SNHLY, CDR2 FYNNEI. The TCR originated in a female donor with breast cancer. Some clones in this sample may be carry-over from other donors' samples. The chain has TRBV2 and TRBJ2-6; a possible D gene is TRBD2 (5 bases). Sample: tumor-adjacent breast tissue. The CDR3 region is CASSVAGSISGANVLTF. CDR3 nucleotide sequence: TGTGCCAGCAGTGTGGCGGGTTCGATTTCTGGGGCCAACGTCCTGACTTTC.